These T cell receptor beta chains were read from a single sample in a study of blood T cell repertoires in COVID-19. Using immunoSEQ multiplex PCR, the repertoire was profiled, and TCRdb retains in-frame clones only, with some absent. This sample has about 360,000 clones, with about four fifths found just once. Specimen: peripheral blood. These receptors all stem from a human donor with acute or convalescent COVID-19. The donor label of this sample is uncertain. Both conserved end residues are part of each CDR3. The D gene is left open where the match is weak. Size values are once, few and many counts, or a class for expanded clones, and some rows have none.

V gene,D gene,J gene,clone size,CDR3 DNA,CDR3 protein
TRBV28,TRBD1,TRBJ1-5,.,TGTGCCAGCAGGGGGACAGAGGGCCCTTATAGCAATCAGCCCCAGCATTTT,CASRGTEGPYSNQPQHF
TRBV3-1/TRBV3-2,.,TRBJ1-1,.,TGTGCCAGCAGCCAAGACCACAGGAACACTGAAGCTTTCTTT,CASSQDHRNTEAFF
TRBV5-4,.,TRBJ2-1,.,TGTGCCAGCAGCTTGGGGGGCTACCGGAGAAGTGAGCAGTTCTTC,CASSLGGYRRSEQFF
TRBV6-5,TRBD1,TRBJ1-2,.,TGTGCCAGCAGTTACCGGGGACAGAGAATTTATGGCTACACCTTC,CASSYRGQRIYGYTF
TRBV7-9,.,TRBJ1-2,.,TGTGCCAGCAGCACCCCGGGGAACTATGGCTACACCTTC,CASSTPGNYGYTF
TRBV7-2,TRBD1,TRBJ1-5,.,TGTGCCAGCAGCCCCGCCGGACAGGGAGAGAAGCCCCAGCATTTT,CASSPAGQGEKPQHF
TRBV7-2,.,TRBJ1-1,.,TGTGCCAGCAGCTCATACAGGGTTGGCACTGAAGCTTTCTTT,CASSSYRVGTEAFF
TRBV4-1,.,TRBJ1-6,.,TGCGCCAGCAGCCAAGAGGGGAGCGCCTATAATTCACCCCTCCACTTT,CASSQEGSAYNSPLHF
TRBV5-4,.,TRBJ1-2,.,TGTGCCAGCAGCCGAGCCCCGGGGGGGGACTATGGCTACACCTTC,CASSRAPGGDYGYTF
TRBV11-2,TRBD1,TRBJ1-2,.,TGTGCCAGCCGGGACAGCTTCTATGGCTACACCTTC,CASRDSFYGYTF
TRBV4-1,.,TRBJ2-7,few,TGCGCCAGCAGCCAAGATCCCCCCAGGGGCGAGCAGTACTTC,CASSQDPPRGEQYF
TRBV5-1,TRBD1,TRBJ1-1,.,TGCGCCAGCAGCCCCTCGACAGGGGGGAACACTGAAGCTTTCTTT,CASSPSTGGNTEAFF
TRBV30,.,TRBJ1-6,.,TGTGCCTGGAGTGTACTTCAGGGGATGTCCTATAATTCACCCCTCCACTTT,CAWSVLQGMSYNSPLHF
TRBV2,TRBD1,TRBJ1-1,.,TGTGCCAGCAGAGGAATGCCGGGACAGGGGGCTACTGAAGCTTTCTTT,CASRGMPGQGATEAFF
TRBV6-1,.,TRBJ2-5,once,TGTGCCAGCAGTGAAGAGCCCAGGGGGACCCAGTACTTC,CASSEEPRGTQYF
TRBV27,TRBD1,TRBJ1-6,.,TGTGCCAGCAGTGAACAGGGGCCCCGGGTTTCACCCCTCCACTTT,CASSEQGPRVSPLHF
TRBV27,TRBD2,TRBJ2-1,.,TGTGCCAGCAGCTTAGCGGGGGGAACCTACAATGAGCAGTTCTTC,CASSLAGGTYNEQFF
TRBV7-9,.,TRBJ1-6,.,TGTGCCAGCAGCTTATCAGGGAACAATTCACCCCTCCACTTT,CASSLSGNNSPLHF
TRBV18,.,TRBJ2-1,.,TGTGCCAGCTCACCACTGGGCGCGGGCGCCATAGAATCCTACAATGAGCAGTTCTTC,CASSPLGAGAIESYNEQFF
TRBV28,TRBD1,TRBJ1-1,.,TGTGCCAGCAGTTCCCCGGGACAGGGAAGGACTGAAGCTTTCTTT,CASSSPGQGRTEAFF
TRBV18,TRBD1,TRBJ2-7,.,TGTGCCAGCTCCCTGGCAGGGGGCTACGAGCAGTACTTC,CASSLAGGYEQYF
TRBV30,TRBD2,TRBJ2-5,.,TGTGCCTGGACAAAGGGAGGGAGCCAAGAGACCCAGTACTTC,CAWTKGGSQETQYF
TRBV5-1,TRBD1,TRBJ1-2,.,TGCGCCAGCAGCCCAAACCCAAGGGGGCTTTATGGCTACACCTTC,CASSPNPRGLYGYTF
TRBV24-1,TRBD1,TRBJ2-1,.,TGTGCCACCAGTGAGGGGACAGGGTTCTACAATGAGCAGTTCTTC,CATSEGTGFYNEQFF
TRBV5-6,.,TRBJ1-5,.,TGTGCCAGCATGCTACAGGGAGGGAGAAATAGCAATCAGCCCCAGCATTTT,CASMLQGGRNSNQPQHF
TRBV4-2,.,TRBJ2-7,.,TGTGCCAGCAGCCCCGGAAAAGGGGACTCCTACGAGCAGTACTTC,CASSPGKGDSYEQYF
TRBV27,TRBD1,TRBJ1-6,.,TGTGCCAGCAGTTCATCTAACAGGGGAAGGTCACCCCTCCACTTT,CASSSSNRGRSPLHF
TRBV5-1,.,TRBJ1-3,many,TGCGCCAGCAGCTTGGTACAGGGAGTGGGACGCGGAAACACCATATATTTT,CASSLVQGVGRGNTIYF
TRBV28,.,TRBJ1-6,.,TGTGCCAGCAGTTCTTTCAGGGCCCATAGGGGGACCCTCCACTTT,CASSSFRAHRGTLHF
TRBV7-9,TRBD1,TRBJ2-3,.,TGTGCCAGCAGCGCCGGACAGGGCGATTGGTATTTT,CASSAGQGDWYF
TRBV9,.,TRBJ2-3,.,TGTGCCAGCAGCGCATACAGTAAGACGCAGTATTTT,CASSAYSKTQYF
TRBV5-6,.,TRBJ1-5,.,TGTGCCAGCAGCTTGCAACACAGGGTTAATCAGCCCCAGCATTTT,CASSLQHRVNQPQHF
TRBV18,.,TRBJ1-1,.,TGTGCCAGCTCACCACCTTTGTCCCGAGTTATGAACACTGAAGCTTTCTTT,CASSPPLSRVMNTEAFF
TRBV28,.,TRBJ1-4,.,TGTGCAGCCGCGGTAGGGGGGGGTAATGAAAAACTGTTTTTT,CAAAVGGGNEKLFF
TRBV7-9,.,TRBJ2-1,.,TGTGCCAGCAACACCCCTGGCTACAATGAGCAGTTCTTC,CASNTPGYNEQFF
TRBV30,TRBD1,TRBJ1-5,.,TGTGCCTGGCAATCCGGGACAGCTTTTTTTAGCAATCAGCCCCAGCATTTT,CAWQSGTAFFSNQPQHF